The present TCR beta chain was sequenced within a study of control samples from healthy donors and cancer patients. This CDR3 is 17 amino acids long. Per the germline V gene, CDR1 is SNHLY and CDR2 is FYNNEI. The V and J ends lost 3 bases and 2 bases, in that order; junction bases with no gene match: 11. The repertoire was sequenced with immunoSEQ multiplex PCR; TCRdb's copy has only in-frame clones and lacks some. Of around 150,000 clones listed, over 85% were seen once; the top ten hold about 9.3%. The TCR sequence derives from a woman aged 40 to 49 in good health. What was sequenced was blood. V usage is TRBV2 and J usage is TRBJ2-3; 7 bases map to TRBD2. The CDR3 spells CASSEVRLAELTDTQYF. For the CDR3, the DNA is TGTGCCAGCAGTGAGGTACGGCTAGCGGAGCTCACAGATACGCAGTATTTT.